This entry is about one T cell receptor (beta chain). This record belongs to a study of OX40 agonist ivuxolimab in advanced cancers. Whole-study context: Three patients, one with hepatocellular carcinoma and two with cutaneous melanoma, achieved partial responses.

Here immunoSEQ multiplex PCR was the method, and the copy in TCRdb shows in-frame clones only, minus some. Seen here are around 80,000 clones, around nine tenths observed once, and the top ten hold 2% to 3%. This sequence was found in an adult with an advanced solid tumor such as melanoma, head and neck, liver or kidney cancer. The sequencing here drew on CD4+ or CD8+ T cells sorted from blood, taken in a trial of the OX40 agonist ivuxolimab.

The CDR3 DNA sequence: TGTGCCAGCAGTGACTCCCTATACGGCTATGGCTACACCTTC. Protein: CASSDSLYGYGYTF. This chain uses TRBV2 with TRBJ1-2; D not certain. This CDR3 spans 14 amino acids. Germline values: CDR1 SNHLY, CDR2 FYNNEI. V was trimmed by 3 bases and J by 4 bases, leaving 12 bases between them. Complete variable domain (other parts from reference TRBV2 and TRBJ1-2): EPEVTQTPSHQVTQMGQEVILRCVPISNHLYFYWYRQILGQKVEFLVSFYNNEISEKSEIFDDQFSVERPDGSNFTLKIRSTKLEDSAMYFCASSDSLYGYGYTFGSGTRLTVV.